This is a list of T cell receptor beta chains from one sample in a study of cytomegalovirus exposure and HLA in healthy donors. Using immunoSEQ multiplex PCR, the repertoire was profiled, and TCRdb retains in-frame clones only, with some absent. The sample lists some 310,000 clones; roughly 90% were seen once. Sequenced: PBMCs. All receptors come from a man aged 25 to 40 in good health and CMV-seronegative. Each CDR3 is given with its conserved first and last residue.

CDR3aa: CASGLTGEPVYGYTF
v_gene: TRBV12-5

CDR3aa: CASSLGGVNTIYF
v_gene: TRBV7-6

CDR3aa: CASSFSGEDTEAFF
v_gene: TRBV11-2

CDR3aa: CAISEKGDRPNTEAFF
v_gene: TRBV10-3

CDR3aa: CASTGGYSNYGYTF
v_gene: TRBV5-1

CDR3aa: CASSQAPGQVTYEQYF
v_gene: TRBV4-1

CDR3aa: CASSLTSGGARDTQYF
v_gene: TRBV27

CDR3aa: CASSLEGGGYTF
v_gene: TRBV7-9

CDR3aa: CASSQGRGGNTEAFF
v_gene: TRBV4-2

CDR3aa: CASRRTGGFNEQFF
v_gene: TRBV25-1

CDR3aa: CASSYSFAGDQQFF
v_gene: TRBV6-5

CDR3aa: CASSLLDTQYF
v_gene: TRBV7-2

CDR3aa: CASSPETGAYEQYF
v_gene: TRBV4-1

CDR3aa: CASSENPYPRNTEAFF
v_gene: TRBV2

CDR3aa: CASGGLGTGGYEQYF
v_gene: TRBV5-6

CDR3aa: CASSHTDTQYF
v_gene: TRBV6-6

CDR3aa: CASSLAIGAVELFF
v_gene: TRBV7-7

CDR3aa: CAWSVPSGGRTDTQYF
v_gene: TRBV30

CDR3aa: CASSLSWQLAGEQFF
v_gene: TRBV27

CDR3aa: CASSGHFGGANVLTF
v_gene: TRBV2

CDR3aa: CASRWDRADGELFF
v_gene: TRBV13

CDR3aa: CAGVSMSPNRDPYGYTF
v_gene: TRBV2

CDR3aa: CASKDRGREKLFF
v_gene: TRBV10-2

CDR3aa: CASSPQGLAGSADTQYF
v_gene: TRBV18

CDR3aa: CASSFRTHGIMNTEAFF
v_gene: TRBV4-1

CDR3aa: CASSLDYSTDTQYF
v_gene: TRBV11-2

CDR3aa: CASSAGTGKYDEQYF
v_gene: TRBV9

CDR3aa: CASSLGISSDTQYF
v_gene: TRBV19

CDR3aa: CASSQVGGNTIYF
v_gene: TRBV2

CDR3aa: CSVGGGNTEAFF
v_gene: TRBV29-1

CDR3aa: CASSSQGNTIYF
v_gene: TRBV6-5

CDR3aa: CASSPGLRREAFF
v_gene: TRBV4-1